A selection of T cell receptor beta chains follows, all from one sample in a study of T cell repertoires in cytomegalovirus infection. TCRdb independently ran MiXCR on the reads; one entry per CDR3 protein. The sample yields some 680,000 distinct CDR3 sequences, under 40% seen once. The sequenced material came from PBMCs. These receptors all come from a human donor in good health (CMV status not recorded). Some clones in this sample may be carry-over from other donors' samples. Both conserved end residues are part of each CDR3. The D gene is left open where the match is weak. Size tells how often a clone was seen (once, few, many) or the class of an expanded clone, and some rows leave it out.

j_call clone_size v_call d_call cdr3_aa cdr3_nt
TRBJ2-4 few TRBV7-3 NA CASSNNGAVAGALNIQYF TGTGCCAGCAGCAATAACGGGGCGGTAGCCGGGGCGTTGAACATTCAGTACTTC
TRBJ2-7 NA TRBV6-4 TRBD2 CASSDTHGTSSYEQYF TGTGCCAGCAGCGATACCCACGGGACTAGCTCCTACGAGCAGTACTTC
TRBJ1-5 NA TRBV19 NA CASSTSDAWNQPQHF TGTGCCAGTAGTACCTCGGACGCTTGGAATCAGCCCCAGCATTTT
TRBJ1-5 NA TRBV7-2 NA CASSPMGVWGQPQHF TGTGCCAGCAGCCCGATGGGGGTCTGGGGACAGCCCCAGCATTTT
TRBJ2-3 many TRBV7-2 NA CASSRLFSTDTQYF TGTGCCAGCAGCCGTCTATTTAGCACAGATACGCAGTATTTT
TRBJ2-7 few TRBV12-3/TRBV12-4 TRBD1 CASRNRDRGNEQYF TGTGCCAGCAGAAACCGGGACAGGGGCAACGAGCAGTACTTC
TRBJ2-5 many TRBV28 NA CASRGPRHPYQETQYF TGTGCCAGCAGGGGGCCGAGACACCCGTACCAAGAGACCCAGTACTTC
TRBJ2-1 few TRBV11-2 NA CASSSDWTAGNEQFF TGTGCCAGCAGCTCGGACTGGACGGCCGGCAATGAGCAGTTCTTC
TRBJ2-2 NA TRBV24-1 TRBD1 CATSDARDRGLPTGELFF TGTGCCACCAGTGACGCCCGGGACAGGGGGCTGCCCACCGGGGAGCTGTTTTTT
TRBJ2-7 many TRBV28 NA CASRIDGEAEQYF TGTGCCAGCAGGATAGACGGAGAAGCCGAGCAGTACTTC
TRBJ2-5 many TRBV12-3/TRBV12-4 NA CASSPLPGIQETQYF TGTGCCAGCAGTCCCCTGCCCGGAATCCAAGAGACCCAGTACTTC
TRBJ2-1 few TRBV7-2 NA CASSLALGIEQFF TGTGCCAGCAGCTTAGCGCTAGGGATTGAGCAGTTCTTC
TRBJ1-2 NA TRBV6-1 NA CASSPPARVYGYTF TGTGCCAGCAGTCCACCAGCGAGGGTTTATGGCTACACCTTC
TRBJ1-2 once TRBV6-6 TRBD1 CASRAGGWYGYTF TGTGCCAGCAGAGCAGGGGGCTGGTATGGCTACACCTTC
TRBJ1-2 NA TRBV6-5 NA CASSYSNRNYGYTF TGTGCCAGCAGTTACTCGAACAGGAACTATGGCTACACCTTC
TRBJ1-6 few TRBV13 NA CASSLVGDSPLHF TGTGCCAGCAGCTTGGTGGGGGATTCACCCCTCCACTTT
TRBJ2-3 NA TRBV7-9 NA CASSRNIERYSQYF TGTGCCAGCAGCCGAAATATAGAGCGGTATTCGCAGTATTTT
TRBJ2-1 many TRBV27 TRBD1 CASSRAGTGFGNEQFF TGTGCCAGCAGCCGAGCCGGGACAGGGTTTGGTAATGAGCAGTTCTTC